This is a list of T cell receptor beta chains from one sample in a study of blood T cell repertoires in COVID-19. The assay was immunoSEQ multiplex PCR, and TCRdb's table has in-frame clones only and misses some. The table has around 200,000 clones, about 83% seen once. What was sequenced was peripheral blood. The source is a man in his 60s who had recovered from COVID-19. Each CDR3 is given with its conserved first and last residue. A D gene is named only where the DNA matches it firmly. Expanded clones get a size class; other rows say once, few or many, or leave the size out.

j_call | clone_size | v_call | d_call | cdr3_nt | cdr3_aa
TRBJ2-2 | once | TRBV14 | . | TGTGCCAGCAGCCCATACTTAATTGGTGACGGGGAGCTGTTTTTT | CASSPYLIGDGELFF
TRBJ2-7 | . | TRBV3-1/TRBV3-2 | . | TGTGCCAGCGGAGGGATCTACGAGCAGTACTTC | CASGGIYEQYF
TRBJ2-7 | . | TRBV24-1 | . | TGTGCCACCAGTCAGAGGGGGGGCCCCCACGAGCAGTACTTC | CATSQRGGPHEQYF
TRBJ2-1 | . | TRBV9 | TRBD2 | TGTGCCAGCAGCGTAGCAATGGGAGCGGGAGACTACAATGAGCAGTTCTTC | CASSVAMGAGDYNEQFF
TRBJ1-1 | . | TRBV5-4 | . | TGTGCCAGCAGCCTTATAACCGGGAACACTGAAGCTTTCTTT | CASSLITGNTEAFF
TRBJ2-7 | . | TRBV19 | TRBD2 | TGTGCCAGTAGTCGACTGGGGACTAGCGGGTCCTCCTACGAGCAGTACTTC | CASSRLGTSGSSYEQYF
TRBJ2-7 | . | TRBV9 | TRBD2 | TGTGCCAGCAGCGTGGGGACTAGCGGGTACGAGCAGTACTTC | CASSVGTSGYEQYF
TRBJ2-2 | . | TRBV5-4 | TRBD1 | TGTGCCAGCAGCTTGAGTCAGGGGGTTTCCGGGGAGCTGTTTTTT | CASSLSQGVSGELFF
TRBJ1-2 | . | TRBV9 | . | TGTGCCAGCACCCTAACAGGAAACTATGGCTACACCTTC | CASTLTGNYGYTF
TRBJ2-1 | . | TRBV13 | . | TGTGCCAGCAGCTCGGCCTACAATGAGCAGTTCTTC | CASSSAYNEQFF
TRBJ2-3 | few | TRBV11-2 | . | TGTGCCAGCAGCCCCCGAGGAACAAGGATCACAGATACGCAGTATTTT | CASSPRGTRITDTQYF
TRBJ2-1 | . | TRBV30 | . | TGTGCCTGGAGTCAGGGGGGCTCGTACAATGAGCAGTTCTTC | CAWSQGGSYNEQFF
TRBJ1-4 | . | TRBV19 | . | TGTGCCAGTAGTATTGGACGAGGGAACCGAAAACTGTTTTTT | CASSIGRGNRKLFF
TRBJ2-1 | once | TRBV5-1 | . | TGCGCCAGCAGCTTAGACAGGAATGAGCAGTTCTTC | CASSLDRNEQFF
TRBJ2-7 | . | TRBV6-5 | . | TGTGCCAGCAGTTACTCGATAGTCTCCCCCTACGAGCAGTACTTC | CASSYSIVSPYEQYF